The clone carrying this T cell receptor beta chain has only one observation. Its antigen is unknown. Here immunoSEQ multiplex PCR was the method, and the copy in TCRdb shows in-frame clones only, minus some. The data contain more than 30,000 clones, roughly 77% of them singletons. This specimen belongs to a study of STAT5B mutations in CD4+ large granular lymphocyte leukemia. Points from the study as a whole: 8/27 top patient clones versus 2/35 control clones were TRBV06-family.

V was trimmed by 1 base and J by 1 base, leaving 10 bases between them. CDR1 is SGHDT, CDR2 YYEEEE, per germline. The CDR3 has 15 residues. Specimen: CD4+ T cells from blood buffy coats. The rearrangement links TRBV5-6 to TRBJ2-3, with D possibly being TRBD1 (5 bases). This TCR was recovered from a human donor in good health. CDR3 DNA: TGTGCCAGCAGCTTGCCGGACACACGCACAGATACGCAGTATTTT. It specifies CASSLPDTRTDTQYF. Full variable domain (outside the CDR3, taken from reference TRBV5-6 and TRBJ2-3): DAGVTQSPTHLIKTRGQQVTLRCSPKSGHDTVSWYQQALGQGPQFIFQYYEEEERQRGNFPDRFSGHQFPNYSSELNVNALLLGDSALYLCASSLPDTRTDTQYFGPGTRLTVL.